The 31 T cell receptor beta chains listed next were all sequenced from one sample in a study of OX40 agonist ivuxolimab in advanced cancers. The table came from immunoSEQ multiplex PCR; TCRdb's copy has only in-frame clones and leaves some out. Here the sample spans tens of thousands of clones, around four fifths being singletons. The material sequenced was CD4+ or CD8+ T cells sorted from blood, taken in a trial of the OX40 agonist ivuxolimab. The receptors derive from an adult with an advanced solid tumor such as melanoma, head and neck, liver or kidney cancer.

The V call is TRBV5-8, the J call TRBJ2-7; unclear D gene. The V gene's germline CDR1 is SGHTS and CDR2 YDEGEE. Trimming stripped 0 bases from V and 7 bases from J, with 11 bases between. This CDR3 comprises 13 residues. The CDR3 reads CASSLGRSWEQYF. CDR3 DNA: TGTGCCAGCAGCTTGGGCCGATCTTGGGAGCAGTACTTC. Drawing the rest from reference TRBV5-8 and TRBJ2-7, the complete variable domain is EAGVTQSPTHLIKTRGQQATLRCSPISGHTSVYWYQQALGLGLQFLLWYDEGEERNRGNFPPRFSGRQFPNYSSELNVNALELEDSALYLCASSLGRSWEQYFGPGTRLTVT.

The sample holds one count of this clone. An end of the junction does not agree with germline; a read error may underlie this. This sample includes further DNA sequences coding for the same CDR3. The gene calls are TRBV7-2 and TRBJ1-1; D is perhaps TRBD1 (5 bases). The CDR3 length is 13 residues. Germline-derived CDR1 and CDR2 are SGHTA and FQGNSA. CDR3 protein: CASSPGHRTEAFF. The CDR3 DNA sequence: TGTGCCAGCAGTCCTGGACACCGCACTGAAGCCTTCTTT. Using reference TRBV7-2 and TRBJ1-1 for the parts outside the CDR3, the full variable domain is GAGVSQSPSNKVTEKGKDVELRCDPISGHTALYWYRQSLGQGLEFLIYFQGNSAPDKSGLPSDRFSAERTGGSVSTLTIQRTQQEDSAVYLCASSPGHRTEAFFGQGTRLTVV.

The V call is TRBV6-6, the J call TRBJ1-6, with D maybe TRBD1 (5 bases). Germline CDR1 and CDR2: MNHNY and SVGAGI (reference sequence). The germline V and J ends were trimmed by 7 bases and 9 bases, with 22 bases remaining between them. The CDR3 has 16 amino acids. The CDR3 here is CASKPKGGGRASPLHF. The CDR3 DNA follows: TGTGCCAGCAAGCCAAAAGGTGGGGGGAGGGCTTCACCCCTCCACTTT.

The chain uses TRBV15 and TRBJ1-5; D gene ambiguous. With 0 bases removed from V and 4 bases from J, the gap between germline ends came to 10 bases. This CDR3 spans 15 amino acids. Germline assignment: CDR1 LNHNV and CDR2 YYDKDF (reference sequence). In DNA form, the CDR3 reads TGTGCCACCAGCAGAGAAGGTGCTGGGAATCAGCCCCAGCATTTT. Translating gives CATSREGAGNQPQHF.

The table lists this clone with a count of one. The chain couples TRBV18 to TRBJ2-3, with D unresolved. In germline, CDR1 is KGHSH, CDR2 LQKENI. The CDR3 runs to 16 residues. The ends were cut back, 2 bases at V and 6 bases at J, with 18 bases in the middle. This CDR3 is CASSPFHPQVQDTQYF. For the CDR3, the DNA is TGTGCCAGCTCACCATTTCATCCCCAGGTTCAGGATACGCAGTATTTT.

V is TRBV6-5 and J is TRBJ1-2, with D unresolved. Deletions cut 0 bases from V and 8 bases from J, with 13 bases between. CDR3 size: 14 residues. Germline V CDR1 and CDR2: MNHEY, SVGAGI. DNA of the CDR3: TGTGCCAGCAGTTACTCAGGGAACCCGGAAGGCTACACCTTC. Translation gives CASSYSGNPEGYTF.

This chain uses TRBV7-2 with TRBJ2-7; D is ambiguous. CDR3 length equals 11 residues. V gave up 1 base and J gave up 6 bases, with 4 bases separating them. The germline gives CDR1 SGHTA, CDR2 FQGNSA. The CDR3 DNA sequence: TGTGCCAGCAGCTTAGGGGTCGAGCAGTACTTC. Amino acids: CASSLGVEQYF.

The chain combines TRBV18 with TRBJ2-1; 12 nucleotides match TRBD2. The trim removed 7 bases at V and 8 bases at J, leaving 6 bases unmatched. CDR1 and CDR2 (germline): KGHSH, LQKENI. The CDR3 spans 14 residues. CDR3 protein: CASLTSGSGDEQFF. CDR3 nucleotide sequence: TGTGCCAGCTTGACTAGCGGGAGCGGTGATGAGCAGTTCTTC.

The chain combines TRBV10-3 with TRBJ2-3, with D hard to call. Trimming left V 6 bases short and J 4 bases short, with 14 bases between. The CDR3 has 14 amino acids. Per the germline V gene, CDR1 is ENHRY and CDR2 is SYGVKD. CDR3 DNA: TGTGCCATCAGGTCGTCAGACGGTCCAGATACGCAGTATTTT. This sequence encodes CAIRSSDGPDTQYF.

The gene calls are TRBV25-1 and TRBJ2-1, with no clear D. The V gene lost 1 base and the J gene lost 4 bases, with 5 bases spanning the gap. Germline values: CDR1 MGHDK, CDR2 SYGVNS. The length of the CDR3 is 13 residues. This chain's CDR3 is CASSEFRYNEQFF. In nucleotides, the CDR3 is TGTGCCAGCAGTGAATTCAGGTACAATGAGCAGTTCTTC.

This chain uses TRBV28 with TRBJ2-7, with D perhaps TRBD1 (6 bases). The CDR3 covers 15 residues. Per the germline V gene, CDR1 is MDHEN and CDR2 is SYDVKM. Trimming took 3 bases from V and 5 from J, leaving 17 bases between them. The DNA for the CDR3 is TGTGCCAGCAGTTTGAGCGTTTTCAGGGGAAACGAGCAGTACTTC. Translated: CASSLSVFRGNEQYF.

CDR3 DNA: TGTGCCACCAGCTCCCGTGGACAGGTCAATGAGCAGTTCTTC. Translating gives CATSSRGQVNEQFF. The gene calls are TRBV15 and TRBJ2-1, with 7 bases that match TRBD1. The CDR3 spans 14 residues. Germline V gene lookup returns CDR1 LNHNV and CDR2 YYDKDF (reference sequence). J was trimmed by 6 bases and V by 5 bases; bases with no gene match: 7. Looking up the rest from reference TRBV15 and TRBJ2-1 gives the full variable domain: DAMVIQNPRYQVTQFGKPVTLSCSQTLNHNVMYWYQQKSSQAPKLLFHYYDKDFNNEADTPDNFQSRRPNTSFCFLDIRSPGLGDTAMYLCATSSRGQVNEQFFGPGTRLTVL.

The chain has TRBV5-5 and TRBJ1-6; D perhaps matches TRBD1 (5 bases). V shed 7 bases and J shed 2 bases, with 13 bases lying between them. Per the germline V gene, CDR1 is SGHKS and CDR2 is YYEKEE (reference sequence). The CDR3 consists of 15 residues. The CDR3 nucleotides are TGTGCCAGCTTAGGAGGGGTTCCCTATAATTCACCCCTCCACTTT. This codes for CASLGGVPYNSPLHF. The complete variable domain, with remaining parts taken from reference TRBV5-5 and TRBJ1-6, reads DAGVTQSPTHLIKTRGQQVTLRCSPISGHKSVSWYQQVLGQGPQFIFQYYEKEERGRGNFPDRFSARQFPNYSSELNVNALLLGDSALYLCASLGGVPYNSPLHFGNGTRLTVT.

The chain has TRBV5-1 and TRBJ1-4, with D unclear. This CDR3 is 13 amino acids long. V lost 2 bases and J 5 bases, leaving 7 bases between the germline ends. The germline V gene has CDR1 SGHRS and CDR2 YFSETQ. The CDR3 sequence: CASSFGLNEKLFF. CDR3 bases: TGCGCCAGCAGCTTCGGCCTAAATGAAAAACTGTTTTTT.

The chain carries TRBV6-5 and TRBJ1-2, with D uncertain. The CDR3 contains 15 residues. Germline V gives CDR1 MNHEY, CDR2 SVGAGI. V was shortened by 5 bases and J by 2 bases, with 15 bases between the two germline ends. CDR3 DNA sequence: TGTGCCAGCAGTCCGTGGACCTACGTCAACTATGGCTACACCTTC. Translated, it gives CASSPWTYVNYGYTF.

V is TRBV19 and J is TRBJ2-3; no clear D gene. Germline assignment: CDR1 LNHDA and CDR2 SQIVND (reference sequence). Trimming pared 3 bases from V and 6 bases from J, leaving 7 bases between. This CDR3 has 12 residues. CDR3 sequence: CASSMGSDTQYF. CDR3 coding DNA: TGTGCCAGTAGTATGGGGTCGGATACGCAGTATTTT.

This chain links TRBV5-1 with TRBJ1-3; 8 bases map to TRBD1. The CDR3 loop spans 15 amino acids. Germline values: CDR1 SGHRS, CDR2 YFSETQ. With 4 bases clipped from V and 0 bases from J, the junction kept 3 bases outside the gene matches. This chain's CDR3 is CASSMTGDSGNTIYF. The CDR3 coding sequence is TGCGCCAGCAGCATGACAGGGGACTCTGGAAACACCATATATTTT.

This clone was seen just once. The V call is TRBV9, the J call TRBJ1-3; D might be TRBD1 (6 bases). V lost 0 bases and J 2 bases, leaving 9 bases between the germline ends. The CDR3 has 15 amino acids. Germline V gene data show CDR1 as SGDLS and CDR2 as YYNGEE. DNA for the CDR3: TGTGCCAGCAGCGTAGGCCCAGGGGCTGGAAACACCATATATTTT. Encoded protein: CASSVGPGAGNTIYF.

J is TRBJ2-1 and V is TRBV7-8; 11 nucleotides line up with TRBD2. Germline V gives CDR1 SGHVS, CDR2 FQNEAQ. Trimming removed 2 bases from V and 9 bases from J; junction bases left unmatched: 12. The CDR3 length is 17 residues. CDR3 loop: CASSLSRLAGGTGEQFF. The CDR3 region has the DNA TGTGCCAGCAGCTTATCGCGGCTAGCGGGGGGAACAGGTGAGCAGTTCTTC.

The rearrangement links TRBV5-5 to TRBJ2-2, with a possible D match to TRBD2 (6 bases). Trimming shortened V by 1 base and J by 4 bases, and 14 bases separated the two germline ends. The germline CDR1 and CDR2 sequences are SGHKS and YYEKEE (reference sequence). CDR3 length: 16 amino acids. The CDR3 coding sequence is TGTGCCAGCAGCTTGTTTGGAGGGAGCGGCACCGGGGAGCTGTTTTTT. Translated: CASSLFGGSGTGELFF.

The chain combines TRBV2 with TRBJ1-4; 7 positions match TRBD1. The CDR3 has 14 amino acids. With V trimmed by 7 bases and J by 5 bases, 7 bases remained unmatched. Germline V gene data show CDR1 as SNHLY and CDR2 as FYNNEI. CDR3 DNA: TGTGCCAGCAACCATGGCAGGGGGAATGAAAAACTGTTTTTT. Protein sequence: CASNHGRGNEKLFF.

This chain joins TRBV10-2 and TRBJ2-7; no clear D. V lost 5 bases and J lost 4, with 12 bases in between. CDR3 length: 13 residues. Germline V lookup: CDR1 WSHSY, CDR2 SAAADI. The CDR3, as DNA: TGCGCCAGCAGTCCCCAAACCGATTACGAGCAGTACTTC. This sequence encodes CASSPQTDYEQYF.

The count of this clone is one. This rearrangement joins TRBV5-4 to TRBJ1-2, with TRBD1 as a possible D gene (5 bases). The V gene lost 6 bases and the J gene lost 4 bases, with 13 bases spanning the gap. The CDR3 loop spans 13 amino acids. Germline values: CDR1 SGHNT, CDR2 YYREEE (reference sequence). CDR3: CASMRGPSYGYTF. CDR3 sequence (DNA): TGTGCCAGCATGAGGGGCCCCTCCTATGGCTACACCTTC. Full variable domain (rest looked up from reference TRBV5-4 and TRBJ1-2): ETGVTQSPTHLIKTRGQQVTLRCSSQSGHNTVSWYQQALGQGPQFIFQYYREEENGRGNFPPRFSGLQFPNYSSELNVNALELDDSALYLCASMRGPSYGYTFGSGTRLTVV.

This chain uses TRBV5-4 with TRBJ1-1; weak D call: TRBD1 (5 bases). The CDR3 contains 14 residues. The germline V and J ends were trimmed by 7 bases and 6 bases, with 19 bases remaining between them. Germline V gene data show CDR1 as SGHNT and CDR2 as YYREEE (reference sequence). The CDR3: CASSFRTRPSEAFF. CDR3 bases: TGTGCCAGCTCTTTCAGGACAAGGCCTTCTGAAGCTTTCTTT.

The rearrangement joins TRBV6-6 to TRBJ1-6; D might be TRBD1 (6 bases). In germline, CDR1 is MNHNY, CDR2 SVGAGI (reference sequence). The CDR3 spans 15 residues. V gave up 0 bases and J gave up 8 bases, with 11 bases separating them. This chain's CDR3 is CASSYSPGADSPLHF. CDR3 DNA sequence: TGTGCCAGCAGTTACTCTCCGGGGGCTGATTCACCCCTCCACTTT.

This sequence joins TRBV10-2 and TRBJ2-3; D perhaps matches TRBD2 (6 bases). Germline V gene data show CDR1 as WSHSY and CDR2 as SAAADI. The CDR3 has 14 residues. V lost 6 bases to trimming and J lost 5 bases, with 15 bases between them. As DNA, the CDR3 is TGCGCCAGCAGGGCGGCAGGGCGGGGAGATACGCAGTATTTT. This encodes CASRAAGRGDTQYF.

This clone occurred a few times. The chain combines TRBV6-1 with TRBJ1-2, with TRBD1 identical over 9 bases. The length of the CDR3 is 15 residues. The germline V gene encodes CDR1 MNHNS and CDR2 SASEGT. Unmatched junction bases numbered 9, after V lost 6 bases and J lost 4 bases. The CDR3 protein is CASSVQGASTYGYTF. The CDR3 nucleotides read TGTGCCAGCAGCGTACAGGGGGCCTCGACCTATGGCTACACCTTC.

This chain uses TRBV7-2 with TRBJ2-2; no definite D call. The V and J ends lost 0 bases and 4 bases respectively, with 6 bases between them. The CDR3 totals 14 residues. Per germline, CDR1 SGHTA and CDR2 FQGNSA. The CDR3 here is CASSLATVTGELFF. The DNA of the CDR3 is TGTGCCAGCAGCTTAGCAACCGTCACCGGGGAGCTGTTTTTT.

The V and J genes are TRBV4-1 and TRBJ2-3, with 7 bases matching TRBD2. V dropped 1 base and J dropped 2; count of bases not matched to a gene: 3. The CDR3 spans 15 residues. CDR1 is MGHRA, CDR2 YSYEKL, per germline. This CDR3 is CASSQGLADTDTQYF. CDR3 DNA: TGCGCCAGCAGCCAAGGGCTAGCGGACACAGATACGCAGTATTTT.

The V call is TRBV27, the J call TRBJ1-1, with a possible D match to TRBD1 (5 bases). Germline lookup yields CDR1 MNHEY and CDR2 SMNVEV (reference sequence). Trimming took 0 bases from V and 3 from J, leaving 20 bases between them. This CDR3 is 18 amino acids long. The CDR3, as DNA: TGTGCCAGCAGTTTATCGTACATACCCGCGGGGGTCTACACTGAAGCTTTCTTT. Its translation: CASSLSYIPAGVYTEAFF.

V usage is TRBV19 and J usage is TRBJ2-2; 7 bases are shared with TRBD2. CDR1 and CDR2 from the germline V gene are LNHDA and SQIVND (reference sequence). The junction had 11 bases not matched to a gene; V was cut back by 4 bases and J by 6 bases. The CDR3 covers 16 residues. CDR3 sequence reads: CASSTRRAGDPGELFF. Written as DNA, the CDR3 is TGTGCCAGTAGTACCCGCCGGGCGGGAGATCCCGGGGAGCTGTTTTTT.